This T cell receptor (beta chain) emerged from a study of CD8 T cell repertoires and HIV-1 epitope variants. The CDR3 covers 13 residues. The V gene lost 2 bases and the J gene lost 1 base, with 8 bases spanning the gap. Per the germline V gene, CDR1 is GTSNPN and CDR2 is SVGIG (reference sequence). TCRdb's table, derived via immunoSEQ multiplex PCR, lists solely in-frame clones and lacks some. The table has tens of thousands of clones, around 75% seen once. The chain is built from TRBV30 and TRBJ2-5; D gene ambiguous. This TCR was recovered from a male donor with HIV. Sequencing was done on a sample of uncultured baseline CD8+ T cells from peripheral blood mononuclear cells (PBMCs). Here the CDR3 reads CAWSRWAQETQYF. The CDR3, as DNA: TGTGCCTGGAGTCGGTGGGCCCAAGAGACCCAGTACTTC.